Listed below are T cell receptor beta chains from one sample, sequenced in a study of PD-L1 blockade in urothelial cancer. Measured with immunoSEQ multiplex PCR; TCRdb has only the in-frame clones, and not every one. The sample lists tens of thousands of clones, around 90% occurring once. This specimen consisted of PBMCs, obtained around atezolizumab (anti-PD-L1) treatment. These receptors all stem from a woman in her seventies with urothelial cancer. Both conserved end residues are trimmed from each CDR3. The D gene is left open where the match is weak. Clone size, where shown, is once, few, many, or a class for clones that have expanded.

clone size,J gene,D gene,V gene,CDR3 protein
NA,TRBJ2-7,NA,TRBV7-9,ASSLGLRSYEQY
NA,TRBJ2-7,NA,TRBV5-1,ASSATYEQY
NA,TRBJ1-2,TRBD1,TRBV6-5,ASSYSRQGYGYT
few,TRBJ2-1,NA,TRBV25-1,ASFRGNEQF
NA,TRBJ2-1,TRBD2,TRBV7-8,ASSERTSGSEQF
once,TRBJ1-4,NA,TRBV5-4,ASSLESGSGEKLF
few,TRBJ1-6,TRBD1,TRBV4-3,ASSRTGPSYNSPLH
NA,TRBJ1-5,NA,TRBV30,AWSVRGIESQPQH
NA,TRBJ2-1,TRBD2,TRBV2,ATGTSGFNEQF
medium-sized,TRBJ1-4,NA,TRBV28,ASSPSTEPNEKLF
NA,TRBJ2-5,NA,TRBV19,ASSPLGGAQETQY
NA,TRBJ1-2,NA,TRBV15,ATSRDQGELKGGYT
NA,TRBJ2-1,NA,TRBV7-9,ASSLGGINNEQF
NA,TRBJ1-1,TRBD1,TRBV4-3,ASSPGTVIGHTEAF
NA,TRBJ2-1,NA,TRBV5-1,ASSLGPVTYNEQF
NA,TRBJ1-2,TRBD1,TRBV10-3,AISLTGNSGGYT
NA,TRBJ1-1,NA,TRBV29-1,SVEGDMNTEAF
NA,TRBJ2-3,NA,TRBV10-1,ASSEGQESTDTQY
few,TRBJ1-2,TRBD1,TRBV19,ASSTRQGNYGYT
NA,TRBJ1-2,NA,TRBV6-1,ASSGTENYGYT
once,TRBJ1-1,NA,TRBV6-4,ASSDPQSWYMNTEAF
NA,TRBJ2-1,TRBD2,TRBV27,ASRWGEGYNEQF
few,TRBJ2-7,TRBD1,TRBV19,ASSKTGLGSYEQY
once,TRBJ2-1,NA,TRBV11-2,ASSLTPPAVGLYNEQF
NA,TRBJ2-1,TRBD2,TRBV5-1,ASSTLTSGRFQF
NA,TRBJ1-5,TRBD1,TRBV6-5,ASSFPGQGERPQH
NA,TRBJ2-7,TRBD1,TRBV5-4,ASSLDLRTGGAYEQY
NA,TRBJ2-3,TRBD2,TRBV6-1,ATQSGGAFDTQY
NA,TRBJ2-7,TRBD2,TRBV5-5,ASSFRIAGEGNEQY
NA,TRBJ2-5,TRBD1,TRBV6-1,ASSVDREETQY
NA,TRBJ2-2,NA,TRBV6-1,ASSVDRNAGELF
NA,TRBJ1-2,TRBD1,TRBV10-3,AISGQGANTNYGYT
NA,TRBJ2-1,TRBD1,TRBV10-3,AISETGQGIGEQF
NA,TRBJ2-7,NA,TRBV6-1,ATGTPAYEQY
NA,TRBJ2-3,NA,TRBV5-1,ASSERADTQY
NA,TRBJ1-4,NA,TRBV7-2,ASSLAGGINEKLF
once,TRBJ2-7,TRBD2,TRBV2,ASSPQLAGGSTEQY
NA,TRBJ1-3,NA,TRBV28,ASSFGRGRHSGNTIY
NA,TRBJ1-1,NA,TRBV30,ALDRPNTEAF
NA,TRBJ2-7,NA,TRBV25-1,ASSDRTNPSYEQY
NA,TRBJ1-5,NA,TRBV15,ATSRQVSNQPQH
NA,TRBJ2-7,TRBD1,TRBV30,AWSGQDRAYEQY
NA,TRBJ2-3,TRBD2,TRBV7-2,ASSLVPSGVSTDTQY
NA,TRBJ2-5,NA,TRBV5-4,ASSLAGAETQY